The T cell receptor (beta chain) under discussion was sequenced for a study of cytomegalovirus exposure and HLA in healthy donors. Study at large: Out of 180 million or so T cells, an earlier analysis found about 120 million unique TCR beta sequences in total. General observations from the study: Clonal expansion was found to be greater in HLA-associated TCR beta chains than in equally common others in a later analysis. Common viral pathogens (according to a later analysis) appeared linked to several of the most significant clusters. There were a few CMV-associated chains whose specificity for CMV antigens was confirmed in vitro.

A note on this clone: Antigen specificity is unknown.

60 Vbeta and 13 Jbeta primers were used in PCR. Some clones are missing from TCRdb's copy, which holds only in-frame ones; the method was immunoSEQ multiplex PCR. This sample's table has about 130,000 clones. Sequenced input: PBMCs. The sequence was collected from a man aged 25-45 years in good health and CMV-seronegative.

CDR3 sequence (DNA): TGCAGCGTTGAAGACAGGGCCTACGAGCAGTACTTC. It codes for CSVEDRAYEQYF. The chain carries TRBV29-1 and TRBJ2-7, with D perhaps matching TRBD1 (5 bases). The germline V gene encodes CDR1 SQVTM and CDR2 ANQGSEA. This CDR3 comprises 12 residues. V lost 0 bases and J lost 2, with 5 bases in between.